This TCR beta chain was documented in a study of a mutant IDH1 vaccine in newly diagnosed glioma. Looking at the study overall: Investigators started vaccination 4-6 weeks after radiotherapy alone, or with temozolomide cycles. Pretreatment consisted of radiotherapy, temozolomide, or both, with most receiving both.

The time point is: week 23, last vaccination. Doses of 300 ug of mutant IDH1 20-mer peptide were given with topical imiquimod. Diagnosis in the donors showed new WHO grade 3 or 4 astrocytomas that were IDH1-mutant and ATRX-lost. Study results and caveats: Vaccine-induced immune responses occurred in 90% to 95% of patients.

Details on this clone: Its target is not known.

TCRdb's copy holds only in-frame clones and misses some; the assay was immunoSEQ multiplex PCR. The data show around 60,000 clones, around 83% seen once. The CDR3 loop spans 13 amino acids. Germline CDR1 and CDR2: MNHNY and SVGAGI (reference sequence). V was clipped by 4 bases and J by 6 bases, with 10 bases between them. The chain combines TRBV6-6 with TRBJ1-3; D remains unclear. This sample comprised PBMCs, obtained from a glioma patient whose treatment included an IDH1 peptide vaccine. The TCR originated in a man aged 30 to 45 with glioma. CDR3 coding DNA: TGTGCCAGCAGTTTGGACGGAGCAAACACCATATATTTT. Translating it yields CASSLDGANTIYF.